The entry below gives a single T cell receptor (beta chain) sequence along with its context. The target antigen is unknown. The iRepertoire nested amplicon-rescue multiplex PCR amplified TCR alpha and beta CDR3s from RNA. For one-step reverse transcription and amplification, 100-400 ng of tissue mRNA or PBMC total RNA was used. TCRdb re-analysed the multiplex PCR reads in MiXCR, keeping a single row per CDR3 protein. The table shows about 89,000 distinct CDR3 sequences, with 20% to 25% occurring only once. V lost 4 bases, J lost 13 bases, and 13 bases lay in between. Looked up from germline, CDR1 is SQVTM and CDR2 is ANQGSEA. CDR3 size: 11 residues. The data derive from a study of glioma-infiltrating T cells. Study-level results: Tissue-blood divergence was below expectation in non-neoplastic patients, above in gliomas. CDR3 overlap between tissue and blood was very small.

This TCR was sampled from a human donor with low-grade glioma or glioblastoma, undergoing nonglioma brain surgery, or in good health (not recorded which). Sequenced input: glioma tissue, nonneoplastic brain tissue, or PBMCs (not recorded which). The chain joins TRBV29-1 to TRBJ1-4; D gene ambiguous. The CDR3 reads CSVVSLARLFF. The CDR3 DNA reads as TGCAGCGTTGTATCATTGGCGAGACTGTTTTTT.